This T cell receptor beta chain was recovered during a study of a mutant IDH1 vaccine in newly diagnosed glioma. Study-wide results and caveats: Immune responses induced by the vaccine were seen in 93.3% of patients, spanning multiple MHC alleles.

Time point meaning: week 11, during vaccination. Every vaccine dose comprised 300 ug of mutant IDH1 20-mer peptide plus topical imiquimod. CDR3 length: 13 amino acids. Germline values: CDR1 GTSNPN, CDR2 SVGIG (reference sequence). V gave up 1 base and J gave up 5 bases, with 9 bases separating them. Profiling relied on immunoSEQ multiplex PCR, and the TCRdb table lists in-frame clones only, not all of them. The sample carries under 150,000 clones, about four fifths recorded once. Notes on this clone: Its antigen remains unidentified.

Here the sequenced sample was PBMCs, taken from a glioma patient whose treatment included an IDH1 peptide vaccine. The receptor was isolated from a man aged 40-49 years with glioma. The chain employs TRBV30 and TRBJ2-1; no clear D gene. CDR3 region: CAWSAGYHNEQFF. The CDR3 DNA is TGTGCCTGGAGTGCTGGGTACCACAATGAGCAGTTCTTC.